What follows are 25 T cell receptor beta chains derived from one specimen sequenced in a study of identical twins. Each CDR3 protein gets one entry after TCRdb re-called the 5' RACE reads with MiXCR. Here the sample spans approximately 700,000 distinct CDR3 sequences, around a sixth being singletons. This sample also belongs to another study, concerning T cells expressing NK-cell markers.

Sequencing was performed on PBMCs. The origin of the receptors is a woman in her late teens or twenties in good health.

This clonotype showed up just a few times. CDR3 sequence reads: CASSSDRVYEQYF. In DNA form, the CDR3 reads TGTGCCAGCAGCTCTGACAGGGTCTACGAGCAGTACTTC. The V gene is TRBV11-2, the J gene TRBJ2-7; 7 bases agree with TRBD1. Trimming took 4 bases from V and 3 from J; bases not matched to a gene: 3. CDR1 and CDR2 (germline): SGHAT, FQNNGV. The CDR3 runs 13 residues.

The table lists this clonotype with a few counts. The chain recombines TRBV5-1 with TRBJ2-7, with no clear D. With 4 bases removed from V and 2 bases from J, the gap between germline ends came to 19 bases. Germline-derived CDR1 and CDR2 are SGHRS and YFSETQ. The CDR3 sequence is 16 residues long. The CDR3 DNA follows: TGCGCCAGCAGCCTCCTAACCGGTTCCAGGCCCTACGAGCAGTACTTC. Translation: CASSLLTGSRPYEQYF.

This clonotype was found many times. The rearrangement joins TRBV7-9 to TRBJ1-1, with D possibly TRBD1 on 6 matching bases. Germline V gene data show CDR1 as SEHNR and CDR2 as FQNEAQ (reference sequence). This CDR3 spans 16 amino acids. The V end lost 5 bases, the J end lost 3 bases, and 19 bases lay between the germline ends. CDR3 in DNA: TGTGCCAGCAGCATTGGTCCAGGGGCGAGTGACACTGAAGCTTTCTTT. Translating it yields CASSIGPGASDTEAFF.

The V call is TRBV5-1, the J call TRBJ2-3, with 8 bases matching TRBD2. V lost 4 bases to trimming and J lost 0 bases; unmatched junction nucleotides: 13. CDR3 length equals 18 residues. The V gene's germline CDR1 is SGHRS and CDR2 YFSETQ. The CDR3 reads CASSLGLAGSISTDTQYF. As DNA, the CDR3 is TGCGCCAGCAGCCTCGGGCTAGCGGGTAGTATTAGCACAGATACGCAGTATTTT. The variable domain in full, with the rest retrieved from reference TRBV5-1 and TRBJ2-3, is KAGVTQTPRYLIKTRGQQVTLSCSPISGHRSVSWYQQTPGQGLQFLFEYFSETQRNKGNFPGRFSGRQFSNSRSEMNVSTLELGDSALYLCASSLGLAGSISTDTQYFGPGTRLTVL.

The V call is TRBV2, the J call TRBJ1-1; D might be TRBD1 (6 bases). The V gene's germline CDR1 is SNHLY and CDR2 FYNNEI. The CDR3 has 13 amino acids. The V and J ends lost 8 bases and 1 base respectively, with 11 bases between them. The CDR3: CASFRGANTEAFF. CDR3 coding DNA: TGTGCCAGCTTCCGGGGGGCGAACACTGAAGCTTTCTTT.

The V gene is TRBV6-1, the J gene TRBJ1-1, with TRBD1 matching 8 bases. Losses at the gene ends were 5 bases for V and 4 bases for J; bases not matched to a gene: 6. The CDR3 is 14 residues long. The V gene's germline CDR1 is MNHNS and CDR2 SASEGT. CDR3 nucleotides: TGTGCCAGCAGTAGGGGACAGGAGGCCACTGAAGCTTTCTTT. Amino acid sequence: CASSRGQEATEAFF.

V and J are TRBV10-3 and TRBJ2-7; 8 positions match TRBD2. Germline V gives CDR1 ENHRY, CDR2 SYGVKD. V was clipped by 11 bases and J by 0 bases; unmatched bases: 9. This CDR3 is built from 14 residues. CDR3 nucleotides: TGTGCCTCCACCCCCGGGACTAGCTCCTACGAGCAGTACTTC. This sequence encodes CASTPGTSSYEQYF.

The V and J genes are TRBV5-1 and TRBJ1-6; D is ambiguous. The germline gives CDR1 SGHRS, CDR2 YFSETQ. Trimming took off 0 bases at V and 5 bases at J, with 12 bases between the two ends. The CDR3 length is 16 residues. The CDR3 nucleotides read TGCGCCAGCAGCTTGGCTGGACGGGGAGATAATTCACCCCTCCACTTT. Amino acid sequence: CASSLAGRGDNSPLHF.

This clonotype has only a few counts. V gene TRBV2 combines with J gene TRBJ2-4; D might be TRBD1 or TRBD2, each matching 5 bases. Germline V gives CDR1 SNHLY, CDR2 FYNNEI. V was clipped by 2 bases and J by 9 bases, with 14 bases between them. The CDR3 consists of 14 residues. CDR3: CASSETVGTSIQYF. CDR3 bases: TGTGCCAGCAGTGAAACCGTTGGGACCAGCATTCAGTACTTC.

This clonotype was picked up many times. This sequence joins TRBV12-3 or TRBV12-4 and TRBJ1-1, with TRBD1 as a possible D gene (5 bases). This CDR3 is built from 17 residues. V lost 10 bases, J lost 1 base, and 25 bases lay in between. As DNA, the CDR3 is TGTGCCACGAGCCTGGCGACAACAGGTCGAAGGAACACTGAAGCTTTCTTT. It yields the protein CATSLATTGRRNTEAFF.

CDR3 sequence (DNA): TGCAGTGCTCTCGCCTCAGGGGGCCGTAGTTACGAGCAGTACTTC. The encoded protein is CSALASGGRSYEQYF. The chain has TRBV20-1 and TRBJ2-7; 8 nucleotides align to TRBD1. This CDR3 spans 15 amino acids. V shed 5 bases, J shed 4 bases, and the junction held 13 bases outside the gene matches. Germline V CDR1 and CDR2: DFQATT, SNEGSKA (reference sequence).

This clonotype was detected a few times. CDR3 loop: CASSQGLLFGELFF. Written as DNA, the CDR3 is TGCGCCAGCAGCCAAGGACTATTGTTTGGGGAGCTGTTTTTT. The V gene is TRBV4-3, the J gene TRBJ2-2; D is possibly TRBD2 (5 bases). Deletions cut 1 base from V and 8 bases from J, with 11 bases between. CDR3 size: 14 residues. Germline CDR1 is LGHNA and CDR2 is YSLEER.

The CDR3 reads CSAKGDRVNTEAFF. In DNA, the CDR3 is TGCAGTGCTAAGGGGGACAGGGTGAACACTGAAGCTTTCTTT. This sequence joins TRBV20-1 and TRBJ1-1, with 9 positions matching TRBD1. The germline gives CDR1 DFQATT, CDR2 SNEGSKA (reference sequence). J was trimmed by 0 bases and V by 4 bases; bases with no gene match: 3. The CDR3 sequence is 14 residues long.

This chain links TRBV7-2 with TRBJ1-1; 9 bases fit TRBD1. V lost 3 bases to trimming and J lost 0 bases; unmatched junction nucleotides: 8. This CDR3 contains 17 residues. From germline, CDR1 is SGHTA and CDR2 FQGNSA. CDR3 in DNA: TGTGCCAGCAGCTTTTCCTACAGGGGGCTAATGAACACTGAAGCTTTCTTT. Its protein is CASSFSYRGLMNTEAFF.

The chain has TRBV3-1 and TRBJ2-2; 10 bases match TRBD1. Germline CDR1 is LGHDT and CDR2 is YNNKEL (reference sequence). The CDR3 runs 14 residues. V lost 3 bases and J lost 6; bases outside the gene matches: 1. CDR3 in amino acids: CASSHGQGAGELFF. The CDR3 DNA reads TGTGCCAGCAGCCACGGACAGGGGGCCGGGGAGCTGTTTTTT. The full variable domain, completed using reference TRBV3-1 and TRBJ2-2, is DTAVSQTPKYLVTQMGNDKSIKCEQNLGHDTMYWYKQDSKKFLKIMFSYNNKELIINETVPNRFSPKSPDKAHLNLHINSLELGDSAVYFCASSHGQGAGELFFGEGSRLTVL.

This clonotype was recorded a few times. V gene TRBV18 combines with J gene TRBJ1-1; 8 nucleotides agree with TRBD1. CDR3 size: 13 residues. The V gene end was trimmed by 1 base and the J gene end by 8 bases; junction bases not matched to a gene: 3. CDR1 is KGHSH and CDR2 is LQKENI in the germline V gene. CDR3 amino acids: CASSPLSGGEAFF. The CDR3 nucleotides are TGTGCCAGCTCACCACTCTCAGGGGGCGAAGCTTTCTTT.

This clonotype was observed a few times. The chain couples TRBV20-1 to TRBJ2-7, with 8 bases identical to TRBD1. Looked up from germline, CDR1 is DFQATT and CDR2 is SNEGSKA (reference sequence). The junction had 6 bases not matched to a gene; V was cut back by 3 bases and J by 2 bases. The CDR3 runs 14 residues. CDR3 nucleotides: TGCAGTGCTAGCGGACAGGGTTCGGCCTACGAGCAGTACTTC. Its translation is CSASGQGSAYEQYF.

V usage is TRBV25-1 and J usage is TRBJ2-7; no clear D. The CDR3 is made up of 11 amino acids. Germline loops: CDR1 MGHDK, CDR2 SYGVNS. Trimming took off 2 bases at V and 4 bases at J, with 3 bases between the two ends. CDR3 DNA: TGTGCCAGCAGTGAACAATACGAGCAGTACTTC. It specifies CASSEQYEQYF.

This clonotype showed up just a few times. The chain carries TRBV10-1 and TRBJ2-1; D is undetermined. The CDR3 length is 12 residues. V was clipped by 6 bases and J by 9 bases, with 12 bases between them. The germline V gene encodes CDR1 WNHNN and CDR2 SYGVQD (reference sequence). The CDR3 nucleotides read TGCGCCAGCAGGCCGCGAGCCCGTGAGCAGTTCTTC. Amino acids: CASRPRAREQFF.

A few counts support this clonotype. V is TRBV5-1 and J is TRBJ1-2, with D possibly matching TRBD1 (6 bases). The CDR3 is 16 amino acids. Germline V CDR1 and CDR2: SGHRS, YFSETQ. V gave up 0 bases and J gave up 8 bases, with 20 bases separating them. CDR3 in amino acids: CASSLAGNRDVTGYTF. The CDR3 nucleotides read TGCGCCAGCAGCTTGGCCGGAAACAGGGATGTGACCGGCTACACCTTC.

This chain connects TRBV5-1 to TRBJ2-3; 11 bases are shared with TRBD1. Germline loops: CDR1 SGHRS, CDR2 YFSETQ. The trim removed 8 bases at V and 6 bases at J, leaving 14 bases unmatched. The CDR3 length is 16 residues. CDR3 bases: TGCGCCAGTAGGAACCAAGGACAGGGGGCGTGGGATACGCAGTATTTT. Amino acids: CASRNQGQGAWDTQYF.

This chain joins TRBV6-5 and TRBJ2-1; 10 nucleotides agree with TRBD2. The CDR3 is 16 residues long. V trimming: 4 bases; J trimming: 2 bases; junction bases outside the gene matches: 5. Per germline, CDR1 MNHEY and CDR2 SVGAGI. The CDR3 reads CASSSVAGGPYNEQFF. Here the CDR3 DNA reads TGTGCCAGCAGTTCGGTAGCGGGAGGTCCCTACAATGAGCAGTTCTTC.

The sample holds a few counts of this clonotype. This sequence joins TRBV6-6 and TRBJ2-1; 11 bases are shared with TRBD2. The CDR3 contains 13 residues. CDR1 and CDR2 (germline): MNHNY, SVGAGI (reference sequence). After removal of 10 bases from V and 6 bases from J, the junction contained 5 bases not matched to a gene. CDR3 in DNA: TGTGCCACCACTAGCGGGAGTATCAATGAGCAGTTCTTC. This translates into CATTSGSINEQFF.

This clonotype was recorded at least ten times. The rearrangement uses TRBV7-2 and TRBJ2-3, with unresolved D. This CDR3 is 13 amino acids long. V lost 2 bases, J lost 6 bases, and 9 bases lay in between. Germline V lookup: CDR1 SGHTA, CDR2 FQGNSA. The CDR3 region has the DNA TGTGCCAGCAGCTTATCTCGAGGCGATACGCAGTATTTT. Protein product: CASSLSRGDTQYF.

The gene calls are TRBV20-1 and TRBJ2-1; D remains unclear. Per germline, CDR1 DFQATT and CDR2 SNEGSKA (reference sequence). This CDR3 spans 16 amino acids. Trimming pared 2 bases from V and 4 bases from J, leaving 18 bases between. In DNA, the CDR3 is TGCAGTGCTAGATCGTCGGGCAGTAGTTTTTACAATGAGCAGTTCTTC. Translating it yields CSARSSGSSFYNEQFF.